These 22 T cell receptor beta chains came from one sample sequenced in a study of blood T cell repertoires in COVID-19. Here immunoSEQ multiplex PCR was the method, and the copy in TCRdb shows in-frame clones only, minus some. The sample contains under 450,000 clones, around 88% of which appear only once. What was sequenced was peripheral blood. These receptor sequences come from a woman between 45 and 60 years old with COVID-19, enrolled during active disease.

The CDR3 nucleotides are TGTGCCAGCAGCTTGAAGCGGGGGCCCTCCACAGATACGCAGTATTTT. Its translation: CASSLKRGPSTDTQYF. This sequence joins TRBV5-4 and TRBJ2-3, with TRBD2 matching over 8 bases. CDR1 is SGHNT and CDR2 is YYREEE in the germline V gene (reference sequence). The CDR3 is 16 residues long. V lost 1 base and J lost 2; bases outside the gene matches: 6.

V and J are TRBV5-4 and TRBJ2-2, with 8 bases matching TRBD1. In germline, CDR1 is SGHNT, CDR2 YYREEE (reference sequence). This CDR3 is built from 17 residues. J gave up 4 bases and V 4 bases, and 12 bases lay outside the gene matches. In DNA, the CDR3 is TGTGCCAGCAGCCTGCCGGTCCAGGGGGCGACCACCGGGGAGCTGTTTTTT. This sequence encodes CASSLPVQGATTGELFF.

This clone was counted ten times or more. The chain links TRBV7-8 to TRBJ2-7; D may be TRBD1 (5 bases). The germline V and J ends were trimmed by 1 base and 4 bases, with 8 bases remaining between them. CDR1 is SGHVS, CDR2 FQNEAQ, per germline. CDR3 length: 13 amino acids. This chain's CDR3 is CASSLGGRYEQYF. In DNA, the CDR3 is TGTGCCAGCAGCTTAGGGGGCAGGTACGAGCAGTACTTC.

CDR3 DNA sequence: TGTGCCAGCAGTCCGACTAGCGGGGGGGCCAGCCTGACAGATACGCAGTATTTT. It encodes CASSPTSGGASLTDTQYF. V gene TRBV6-4 combines with J gene TRBJ2-3; 14 bases are shared with TRBD2. V was clipped by 5 bases and J by 3 bases; unmatched bases: 10. The CDR3 runs 18 residues. Germline V gene lookup returns CDR1 MRHNA and CDR2 SNTAGT.

The V gene is TRBV6-6, the J gene TRBJ2-2; D gene ambiguous. The CDR3 is made up of 12 amino acids. Germline V lookup: CDR1 MNHNY, CDR2 SVGAGI (reference sequence). V lost 4 bases, J lost 6 bases, and 6 bases lay in between. The CDR3, as DNA: TGTGCCAGCAGTTCCCGGGCCGGGGAGCTGTTTTTT. Its translation: CASSSRAGELFF.

The chain uses TRBV15 and TRBJ1-5, with a weak D call TRBD1 (6 bases). V gave up 3 bases and J gave up 5 bases, with 23 bases separating them. Germline V gene data show CDR1 as LNHNV and CDR2 as YYDKDF (reference sequence). The CDR3 has 18 amino acids. CDR3 bases: TGTGCCACCAGCAGGTGGGGGCTCAACGGGACAAGTCATCAGCCCCAGCATTTT. It translates to CATSRWGLNGTSHQPQHF.

The rearrangement uses TRBV10-3 and TRBJ2-7, with 8 bases lining up with TRBD1. The germline CDR1 and CDR2 sequences are ENHRY and SYGVKD. This CDR3 has 14 residues. The trim removed 0 bases at V and 5 bases at J, leaving 3 bases unmatched. The CDR3 DNA is TGTGCCATCAGTGAGTCGGACAGGGCCCACGAGCAGTACTTC. Amino acids: CAISESDRAHEQYF.

The chain combines TRBV10-3 with TRBJ1-1; 9 bases agree with TRBD1. Trimming at V came to 10 bases and at J to 4 bases, leaving 10 bases not matched to a gene. Germline values: CDR1 ENHRY, CDR2 SYGVKD. There are 14 residues in the CDR3. CDR3 region: CASTGGGVGTEAFF. The CDR3 DNA is TGTGCCAGTACAGGGGGCGGGGTGGGCACTGAAGCTTTCTTT.

The J gene is TRBJ2-1, the V gene TRBV2, with D uncertain. Deletions cut 1 base from V and 6 bases from J, with 7 bases between. Germline CDR1 reads SNHLY; CDR2 reads FYNNEI. The CDR3 runs to 13 residues. The CDR3 DNA reads as TGTGCCAGCAGTGAAGATTTGCGCAATGAGCAGTTCTTC. Residues: CASSEDLRNEQFF.

This rearrangement joins TRBV5-4 to TRBJ1-2, with D hard to call. From germline, CDR1 is SGHNT and CDR2 YYREEE (reference sequence). The V and J ends lost 1 base and 5 bases respectively, with 21 bases between them. The CDR3 contains 17 residues. The CDR3 protein is CASSLLEVVGNDYGYTF. In DNA, the CDR3 is TGTGCCAGCAGCTTGTTGGAGGTTGTGGGTAATGATTATGGCTACACCTTC.

The V call is TRBV6-5, the J call TRBJ1-2; no clear D gene. This CDR3 comprises 13 residues. Germline V gives CDR1 MNHEY, CDR2 SVGAGI. The germline V and J ends were trimmed by 6 bases and 8 bases, with 16 bases remaining between them. The chain's CDR3 is CASRAPGMRGYTF. The CDR3 DNA reads TGTGCCAGCAGGGCCCCGGGGATGAGAGGCTACACCTTC.

This chain uses TRBV20-1 with TRBJ2-2; D call uncertain. The CDR3 has 11 amino acids. The V gene lost 7 bases and the J gene lost 7 bases, with 10 bases spanning the gap. CDR1 is DFQATT, CDR2 SNEGSKA, per germline (reference sequence). The CDR3 bases are TGCAGTGGAGTATTGAACGGGGAGCTGTTTTTT. Amino acid sequence: CSGVLNGELFF.

The CDR3 loop is CASEDRPQPQHF. The CDR3 nucleotides read TGTGCCAGCGAGGACAGACCTCAGCCCCAGCATTTT. The chain couples TRBV28 to TRBJ1-5, with D possibly TRBD1 on 6 matching bases. V lost 8 bases and J lost 6, with 11 bases in between. From germline, CDR1 is MDHEN and CDR2 SYDVKM. The CDR3 covers 12 residues. The whole variable domain, remainder taken from reference TRBV28 and TRBJ1-5, is DVKVTQSSRYLVKRTGEKVFLECVQDMDHENMFWYRQDPGLGLRLIYFSYDVKMKEKGDIPEGYSVSREKKERFSLILESASTNQTSMYLCASEDRPQPQHFGDGTRLSIL.

The V gene is TRBV18, the J gene TRBJ2-3, with a possible D match to TRBD1 (6 bases). This CDR3 has 15 amino acids. Trimming took off 5 bases at V and 2 bases at J, with 14 bases between the two ends. Germline V gives CDR1 KGHSH, CDR2 LQKENI. The chain's CDR3 is CASSGATGSTDTQYF. The CDR3 bases are TGTGCCAGCTCAGGAGCGACAGGTTCCACAGATACGCAGTATTTT.

This chain uses TRBV29-1 with TRBJ2-4, with TRBD1 identical over 7 bases. The CDR3 is made up of 12 amino acids. The germline CDR1 and CDR2 sequences are SQVTM and ANQGSEA. The V and J ends lost 6 bases and 4 bases, in that order; junction bases with no gene match: 3. Here the CDR3 reads CSVVGQKNIQYF. CDR3 DNA sequence: TGCAGCGTCGTGGGACAGAAAAACATTCAGTACTTC.

In this sample, this clone turned up once. This chain links TRBV5-1 with TRBJ2-3, with 7 bases identical to TRBD2. Trimming removed 1 base from V and 4 bases from J; junction bases left unmatched: 6. The CDR3 is 15 residues long. From germline, CDR1 is SGHRS and CDR2 YFSETQ. This chain's CDR3 is CASSLSASGSDTQYF. The CDR3 DNA reads as TGCGCCAGCAGCTTGTCGGCTAGCGGATCAGATACGCAGTATTTT. The variable domain in full, completed from reference TRBV5-1 and TRBJ2-3, reads KAGVTQTPRYLIKTRGQQVTLSCSPISGHRSVSWYQQTPGQGLQFLFEYFSETQRNKGNFPGRFSGRQFSNSRSEMNVSTLELGDSALYLCASSLSASGSDTQYFGPGTRLTVL.

CDR3 bases: TGTGCCATCTCGACAGGGGGCTCTGGAAACACCATATATTTT. Translated: CAISTGGSGNTIYF. The chain recombines TRBV19 with TRBJ1-3, with 9 bases lining up with TRBD1. Germline V gene data show CDR1 as LNHDA and CDR2 as SQIVND (reference sequence). J lost 0 bases, V lost 10 bases, and 4 bases had no gene match. The CDR3 runs 14 residues.

This chain joins TRBV27 and TRBJ2-1; D may be TRBD2 (5 bases). V was clipped by 2 bases and J by 2 bases, with 13 bases between them. The CDR3 length is 16 residues. Germline lookup yields CDR1 MNHEY and CDR2 SMNVEV (reference sequence). CDR3 region: CASSLEGRRPYNEQFF. The CDR3 region has the DNA TGTGCCAGCAGTTTAGAGGGTAGGCGCCCCTACAATGAGCAGTTCTTC.

The chain recombines TRBV7-2 with TRBJ1-6; TRBD1 is a possible D gene (5 bases). The CDR3 covers 17 residues. The V end was cut by 6 bases, the J end by 8 bases, with 23 bases between. Germline loops: CDR1 SGHTA, CDR2 FQGNSA. The CDR3: CASSLRPRGTSDSPLHF. CDR3 bases: TGTGCCAGCAGTCTAAGGCCCCGGGGGACCTCAGATTCACCCCTCCACTTT. Combining the CDR3 with reference TRBV7-2 and TRBJ1-6 gives the whole variable domain GAGVSQSPSNKVTEKGKDVELRCDPISGHTALYWYRQSLGQGLEFLIYFQGNSAPDKSGLPSDRFSAERTGGSVSTLTIQRTQQEDSAVYLCASSLRPRGTSDSPLHFGNGTRLTVT.

The chain links TRBV6-2 or TRBV6-3 to TRBJ1-5; a possible D gene is TRBD1 (5 bases). Germline CDR1 MNHEY, CDR2 SVGEGT. This CDR3 region has 14 residues. The germline V and J ends were trimmed by 2 bases and 4 bases, with 9 bases remaining between them. Written as DNA, the CDR3 is TGTGCCAGCAGTTACGCGGGGGGTAATCAGCCCCAGCATTTT. Protein: CASSYAGGNQPQHF.

V and J are TRBV25-1 and TRBJ2-2; D is unresolved. The CDR3 runs to 13 residues. The germline V gene encodes CDR1 MGHDK and CDR2 SYGVNS. V was clipped by 6 bases and J by 1 base, with 6 bases between them. The CDR3 loop is CASRRKNTGELFF. The CDR3 DNA reads as TGTGCCAGCAGGCGGAAGAACACCGGGGAGCTGTTTTTT.

The gene calls are TRBV7-8 and TRBJ1-1; D is possibly TRBD1 (5 bases). Trimming took off 0 bases at V and 3 bases at J, with 8 bases between the two ends. The V gene's germline CDR1 is SGHVS and CDR2 FQNEAQ. This CDR3 is 14 amino acids long. The CDR3 nucleotides are TGTGCCAGCAGCTTAGCGCGGGACTACACTGAAGCTTTCTTT. Protein: CASSLARDYTEAFF.